The rows below give T cell receptor beta chains drawn from one sample of a study of CD8+CD57+ T cells in acquired aplastic anemia. One entry per CDR3 protein results from TCRdb running MiXCR on the reads. The table records under 350,000 distinct CDR3 sequences, 45% to 65% of them present only once. The sample taken for sequencing was sorted CD4+, CD8+, or CD8+CD57+ T cells (not recorded which) from PBMCs. Source of these receptors: a human donor with aplastic anemia. CDR3s include the opening cysteine and the closing phenylalanine or tryptophan.

v_call	j_call	cdr3_aa
TRBV19	TRBJ2-1	CASKVQGGNEQFF
TRBV2	TRBJ1-3	CASSLRGGGNTIYF
TRBV7-2	TRBJ2-5	CASSLPGHTEETQYF
TRBV7-2	TRBJ1-2	CASSLARQGNGYTF
TRBV7-8	TRBJ2-1	CASSLRETSYNEQFF
TRBV7-2	TRBJ2-5	CASSLGQAGQETQYF
TRBV19	TRBJ2-1	CASSKVSSYNEQFF
TRBV2	TRBJ2-5	CASSLRGTSGETQYF
TRBV10-2	TRBJ1-5	CASGPRRVGNGYERNQPQHF
TRBV25-1	TRBJ1-5	CASSGPGQGAPDNQPQHF